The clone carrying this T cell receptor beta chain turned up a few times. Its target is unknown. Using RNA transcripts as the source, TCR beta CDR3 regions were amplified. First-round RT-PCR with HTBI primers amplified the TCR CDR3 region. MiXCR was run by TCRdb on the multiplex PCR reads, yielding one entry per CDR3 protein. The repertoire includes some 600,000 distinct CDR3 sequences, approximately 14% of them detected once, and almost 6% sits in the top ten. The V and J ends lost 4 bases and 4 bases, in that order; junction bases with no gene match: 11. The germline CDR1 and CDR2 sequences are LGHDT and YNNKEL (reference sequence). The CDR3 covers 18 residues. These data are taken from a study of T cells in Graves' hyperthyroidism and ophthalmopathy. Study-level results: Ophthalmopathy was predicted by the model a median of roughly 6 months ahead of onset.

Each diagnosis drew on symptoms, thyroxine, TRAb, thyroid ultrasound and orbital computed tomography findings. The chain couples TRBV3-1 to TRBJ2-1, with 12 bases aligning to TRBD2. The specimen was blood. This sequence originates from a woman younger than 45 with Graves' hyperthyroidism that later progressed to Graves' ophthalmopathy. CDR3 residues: CASSRGTSGHAKYNEQFF. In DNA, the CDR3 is TGTGCCAGCAGCCGTGGGACTAGCGGGCATGCCAAGTACAATGAGCAGTTCTTC.